The rows below give T cell receptor beta chains drawn from one sample of a study of blood T cell repertoires in COVID-19. Repertoires were generated with immunoSEQ multiplex PCR, while TCRdb's copy carries only in-frame clones and drops some. The table lists 150,000 to 200,000 clones, approximately 92% of them singletons. Sample: peripheral blood. These receptors all come from a man between 45 and 60 years old with acute or convalescent COVID-19. Each CDR3 is given with its conserved first and last residue. D genes are given only for firm matches. Some rows have no size entry. The others give once, few or many, or a class for an expanded clone.

d_call,j_call,v_call,clone_size,cdr3_aa,cdr3_nt
-,TRBJ2-2,TRBV7-2,-,CASSLQGNANTGELFF,TGTGCCAGCAGCTTACAGGGCAACGCGAACACCGGGGAGCTGTTTTTT
TRBD1,TRBJ2-7,TRBV6-5,-,CATRGGRGRLWGQYF,TGTGCCACTCGGGGCGGCAGGGGGCGCCTATGGGGGCAGTACTTC
TRBD2,TRBJ2-3,TRBV5-6,-,CASRRTSGATDTQYF,TGTGCCAGCAGAAGGACTAGCGGGGCCACAGATACGCAGTATTTT
-,TRBJ1-1,TRBV5-1,-,CASSPTGTEAFF,TGCGCCAGCAGTCCGACAGGCACTGAAGCTTTCTTT
TRBD1,TRBJ2-7,TRBV29-1,-,CSVMTGSGEQYF,TGCAGCGTTATGACAGGGAGTGGCGAGCAGTACTTC
-,TRBJ2-7,TRBV23-1,-,CASIWDSSYEQYF,TGCGCCAGCATTTGGGACTCCTCCTACGAGCAGTACTTC
-,TRBJ1-2,TRBV23-1,-,CASSQSPSNYGYTF,TGCGCCAGCAGTCAATCGCCCAGTAACTATGGCTACACCTTC
TRBD1,TRBJ2-5,TRBV24-1,-,CATSVGTAQETQYF,TGTGCCACCAGTGTCGGGACAGCCCAAGAGACCCAGTACTTC
TRBD1,TRBJ1-6,TRBV15,-,CATSRPGQYSPLHF,TGTGCCACCAGCAGACCGGGACAGTATTCACCCCTCCACTTT
-,TRBJ1-2,TRBV19,-,CASWDGRQNYGYTF,TGTGCCAGCTGGGATGGCCGACAGAACTATGGCTACACCTTC
-,TRBJ2-1,TRBV5-4,-,CASSLTGTWNEQFF,TGTGCCAGCAGCTTAACAGGGACCTGGAATGAGCAGTTCTTC
-,TRBJ2-2,TRBV2,-,CASRLQGAGELFF,TGTGCCAGCAGGCTTCAGGGTGCCGGGGAGCTGTTTTTT
TRBD1,TRBJ1-1,TRBV28,-,CASSLSWTGDSEAFF,TGTGCCAGCAGTTTATCTTGGACAGGAGACTCTGAAGCTTTCTTT
-,TRBJ1-5,TRBV4-2,-,CASSQGGGGNQPQHF,TGTGCCAGCAGCCAAGGGGGGGGAGGAAATCAGCCCCAGCATTTT
TRBD1,TRBJ1-1,TRBV4-2,few,CASSPRGPGTEAFF,TGTGCCAGCAGCCCCAGGGGGCCGGGCACTGAAGCTTTCTTT
TRBD1,TRBJ2-7,TRBV29-1,-,CSVDGGQVNREQYF,TGCAGCGTTGACGGGGGACAGGTGAACCGCGAGCAGTACTTC
TRBD2,TRBJ2-3,TRBV6-1,-,CASSEGSGGATDTQYF,TGTGCCAGCAGTGAAGGTAGCGGGGGGGCAACAGATACGCAGTATTTT
-,TRBJ1-5,TRBV10-1,-,CASTKGDQPQHF,TGCGCCAGCACTAAGGGGGATCAGCCCCAGCATTTT
TRBD1,TRBJ1-3,TRBV28,-,CASNPGTGVGNTIYF,TGTGCCAGCAACCCGGGGACAGGGGTTGGAAACACCATATATTTT
-,TRBJ2-3,TRBV29-1,-,CSAVTDSGTQYF,TGCAGCGCCGTGACAGATTCCGGTACGCAGTATTTT
TRBD2,TRBJ2-1,TRBV19,-,CASSSIAGGNNEQFF,TGTGCCAGTAGTTCGATAGCGGGAGGAAACAATGAGCAGTTCTTC
TRBD1,TRBJ1-5,TRBV27,-,CASSRLQGLSNQPQHF,TGTGCCAGCAGCAGATTACAGGGGTTGAGCAATCAGCCCCAGCATTTT
TRBD1,TRBJ1-5,TRBV12-3/TRBV12-4,-,CASRKDRFGPQHF,TGTGCCAGCAGAAAGGACAGGTTTGGGCCCCAGCATTTT
-,TRBJ1-2,TRBV25-1,-,CASSEDSRGYGYTF,TGTGCCAGCAGTGAGGACTCCAGGGGCTATGGCTACACCTTC
TRBD1,TRBJ2-7,TRBV7-9,-,CASSGQTGFRSYEQYF,TGTGCCAGCAGCGGCCAGACAGGGTTTAGGTCCTACGAGCAGTACTTC
-,TRBJ2-1,TRBV15,-,CATSTPTGLSYNEQFF,TGTGCCACCAGCACCCCCACAGGGCTCTCCTACAATGAGCAGTTCTTC
TRBD1,TRBJ2-5,TRBV11-2,-,CASSRTSQGGREAQYF,TGTGCCAGCAGCCGAACCTCACAGGGGGGCCGAGAGGCCCAGTACTTC
-,TRBJ1-5,TRBV7-9,-,CASSLNTGQPQHF,TGTGCCAGCAGCTTAAACACGGGACAGCCCCAGCATTTT
TRBD1,TRBJ1-3,TRBV9,-,CASSVGQGGAGNTIYF,TGTGCCAGCAGCGTAGGTCAGGGGGGAGCTGGAAACACCATATATTTT
TRBD1,TRBJ1-2,TRBV20-1,-,CSASRQGAAYGYTF,TGCAGTGCTAGTAGACAGGGGGCAGCATATGGCTACACCTTC
-,TRBJ2-3,TRBV20-1,-,CSAIGGATQYF,TGCAGTGCTATCGGTGGAGCTACGCAGTATTTT
TRBD1,TRBJ2-2,TRBV5-4,-,CASTTRDRESIGGELFF,TGTGCCAGCACCACCCGGGACAGGGAATCGATTGGCGGGGAGCTGTTTTTT
TRBD2,TRBJ2-3,TRBV9,-,CASSAEGLAGDTDTQYF,TGTGCCAGCAGCGCCGAAGGACTAGCGGGGGATACAGATACGCAGTATTTT
TRBD1,TRBJ2-2,TRBV4-1,-,CASSQDSRGPGGELFF,TGCGCCAGCAGCCAAGATAGTAGGGGGCCGGGCGGGGAGCTGTTTTTT
-,TRBJ2-7,TRBV21-1,-,CASSKAQREFIWEQYF,TGTGCCAGCAGCAAAGCGCAGCGGGAGTTTATCTGGGAGCAGTACTTC
TRBD1,TRBJ2-7,TRBV5-1,-,CASSSTDRDIYEQYF,TGCGCCAGCAGCTCCACAGACAGGGATATCTACGAGCAGTACTTC
-,TRBJ2-5,TRBV3-1/TRBV3-2,-,CASSHFGMGETQYF,TGTGCCAGCAGCCATTTCGGGATGGGAGAGACCCAGTACTTC
-,TRBJ2-5,TRBV9,-,CASSGLAEETQYF,TGTGCCAGCAGCGGTTTAGCGGAAGAGACCCAGTACTTC
-,TRBJ2-1,TRBV28,-,CASSPARGSGDEQFF,TGTGCCAGCAGTCCGGCTCGGGGATCCGGCGATGAGCAGTTCTTC
-,TRBJ2-3,TRBV9,-,CASSPQGSTDTQYF,TGTGCCAGCAGTCCACAGGGAAGCACAGATACGCAGTATTTT
-,TRBJ2-3,TRBV6-5,-,CASSLAISTDTQYF,TGTGCCAGCAGTCTAGCGATTAGCACAGATACGCAGTATTTT
-,TRBJ1-4,TRBV21-1,-,CASSKPKRQEKLFF,TGTGCCAGCAGCAAACCAAAGAGGCAAGAAAAACTGTTTTTT
-,TRBJ2-2,TRBV7-2,-,CASSKGHPGELFF,TGTGCCAGCAGCAAGGGACACCCCGGGGAGCTGTTTTTT
TRBD1,TRBJ1-2,TRBV5-6,-,CASSWDRGGGYTF,TGTGCCAGCAGCTGGGACAGGGGAGGTGGCTACACCTTC
-,TRBJ2-5,TRBV11-2,once,CASSPPRYQETQYF,TGTGCCAGCAGCCCTCCGCGGTACCAAGAGACCCAGTACTTC
TRBD1,TRBJ2-2,TRBV5-8,-,CASSPWDRADGELFF,TGTGCCAGCAGCCCCTGGGACAGGGCAGACGGGGAGCTGTTTTTT